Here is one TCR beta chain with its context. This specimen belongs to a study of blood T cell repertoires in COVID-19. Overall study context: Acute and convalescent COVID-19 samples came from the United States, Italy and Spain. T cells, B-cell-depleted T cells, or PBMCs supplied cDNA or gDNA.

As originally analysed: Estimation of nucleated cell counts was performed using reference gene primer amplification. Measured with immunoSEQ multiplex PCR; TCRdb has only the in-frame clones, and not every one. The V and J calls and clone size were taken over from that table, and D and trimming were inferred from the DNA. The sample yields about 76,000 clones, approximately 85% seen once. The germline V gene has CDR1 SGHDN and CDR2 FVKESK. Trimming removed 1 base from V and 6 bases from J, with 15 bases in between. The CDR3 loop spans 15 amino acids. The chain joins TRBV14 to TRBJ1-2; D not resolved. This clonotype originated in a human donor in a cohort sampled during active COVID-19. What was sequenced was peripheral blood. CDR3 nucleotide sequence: TGTGCCAGCAGCCAAGTACTAGGGCCCCAACATGGCTACACCTTC. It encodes CASSQVLGPQHGYTF.